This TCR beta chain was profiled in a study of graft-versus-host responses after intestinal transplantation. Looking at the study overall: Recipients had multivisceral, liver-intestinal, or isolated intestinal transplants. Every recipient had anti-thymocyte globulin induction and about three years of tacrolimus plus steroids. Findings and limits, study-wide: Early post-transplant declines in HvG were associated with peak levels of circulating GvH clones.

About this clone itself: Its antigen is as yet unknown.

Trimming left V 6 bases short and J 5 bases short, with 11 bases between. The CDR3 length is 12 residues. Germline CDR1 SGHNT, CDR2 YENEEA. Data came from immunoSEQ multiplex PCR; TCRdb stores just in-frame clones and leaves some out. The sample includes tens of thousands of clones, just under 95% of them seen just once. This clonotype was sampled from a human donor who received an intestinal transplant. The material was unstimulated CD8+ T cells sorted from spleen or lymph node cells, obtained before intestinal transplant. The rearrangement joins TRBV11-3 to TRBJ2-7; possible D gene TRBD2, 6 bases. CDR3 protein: CASRTRGDEQYF. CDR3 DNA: TGTGCCAGCAGGACGCGGGGCGACGAGCAGTACTTC.